This entry lists 23 T cell receptor beta chains sequenced from one sample in a study of cytomegalovirus exposure and HLA in healthy donors (dated by TCRdb to the late 2010s). The library was generated by the immunoSEQ multiplex PCR assay. TCRdb re-hosts the immuneACCESS table, in-frame sequences only. Its copies lack some clones; in the studies checked, an unresolved V gene accounts for under half of them, and the cause for the rest is not known. The sample yields 250,000 to 400,000 clones; approximately 85% were counted once. The ten largest clones take up approximately 0.95% of the sample. The material sequenced was PBMCs. These receptors were obtained from a man in his thirties or forties in good health and CMV-seronegative.

This clone was counted between two and nine times. This sequence joins TRBV6-5 and TRBJ2-3, with D unclear. The CDR3 runs to 15 residues. Trimming cost V 0 bases and J 4 bases, with 11 bases left between them. In germline, CDR1 is MNHEY, CDR2 SVGAGI. The CDR3 region has the DNA TGTGCCAGCAGTTACTCGTTGGCCAGGCCAGATACGCAGTATTTT. The encoded protein is CASSYSLARPDTQYF.

This clone is a singleton in its sample. V is TRBV2 and J is TRBJ2-1, with TRBD2 as a possible D gene (5 bases). V shed 4 bases and J shed 0 bases, with 10 bases lying between them. CDR3 length: 15 residues. The germline V gene encodes CDR1 SNHLY and CDR2 FYNNEI. CDR3 nucleotide sequence: TGTGCCAGCAGTGGAAGCGGTTACTCCTACAATGAGCAGTTCTTC. Translated: CASSGSGYSYNEQFF.

The chain links TRBV7-7 to TRBJ1-1; no firm D call. The CDR3 extends over 11 amino acids. The germline V gene encodes CDR1 SSHAT and CDR2 FNYEAQ (reference sequence). Trimming pared 4 bases from V and 4 bases from J, leaving 4 bases between. The CDR3 protein is CASSSSTEAFF. The DNA of the CDR3 is TGTGCCAGCAGCTCCAGCACTGAAGCTTTCTTT.

This rearrangement joins TRBV7-9 to TRBJ1-2; D is possibly TRBD1 (6 bases). CDR3 size: 13 residues. Deletions cut 5 bases from V and 3 bases from J, with 10 bases between. In germline, CDR1 is SEHNR, CDR2 FQNEAQ (reference sequence). CDR3 bases: TGTGCCAGCAGCAAGGGACAAGACTATGGCTACACCTTC. Its translation: CASSKGQDYGYTF.

This chain joins TRBV19 and TRBJ1-2, with D unresolved. CDR3 length: 14 amino acids. The germline V gene encodes CDR1 LNHDA and CDR2 SQIVND (reference sequence). Trimming cost V 0 bases and J 5 bases, with 10 bases left between them. Written as DNA, the CDR3 is TGTGCCAGTAGTATAGATCTTCAGCGTTATGGCTACACCTTC. As protein: CASSIDLQRYGYTF.

The gene calls are TRBV2 and TRBJ2-7; weak D call: TRBD2 (5 bases). There are 15 residues in the CDR3. Germline CDR1 and CDR2: SNHLY and FYNNEI. The V end lost 4 bases, the J end lost 2 bases, and 15 bases lay between the germline ends. CDR3 nucleotides: TGTGCCAGCAGTGCGGCGGCGGGTATAGCCTACGAGCAGTACTTC. As protein: CASSAAAGIAYEQYF.

The J gene is TRBJ1-1, the V gene TRBV18, with 8 bases aligning to TRBD1. V lost 6 bases to trimming and J lost 4 bases; unmatched junction nucleotides: 13. The CDR3 extends over 16 amino acids. Germline loops: CDR1 KGHSH, CDR2 LQKENI. In DNA form, the CDR3 reads TGTGCCAGCTCTCCCTCACCGACAGGGGTTGTCACTGAAGCTTTCTTT. Protein sequence: CASSPSPTGVVTEAFF.

The DNA of the CDR3 is TGTGCCAGCAGCCGGACAGAGCTCTATGGCTACACCTTC. Its translation is CASSRTELYGYTF. V usage is TRBV7-6 and J usage is TRBJ1-2; D may be TRBD1 (6 bases). In germline, CDR1 is SGHVS, CDR2 FNYEAQ. Trimming took off 5 bases at V and 4 bases at J, with 11 bases between the two ends. The CDR3 is made up of 13 amino acids.

The chain couples TRBV6-5 to TRBJ2-7; unclear D gene. CDR3 length equals 14 residues. The V and J ends lost 2 bases and 3 bases respectively, with 11 bases between them. Looked up from germline, CDR1 is MNHEY and CDR2 is SVGAGI. The CDR3 here is CASSYGSLFYEQYF. CDR3 nucleotide sequence: TGTGCCAGCAGTTACGGTAGTCTTTTCTACGAGCAGTACTTC.

The chain has TRBV5-1 and TRBJ1-5; D uncertain. Germline V gene sequence: CDR1 SGHRS, CDR2 YFSETQ. Between the trimmed V and J ends, which lost 3 bases and 8 bases, there was a span of 15 bases. The CDR3 spans 14 residues. The CDR3 reads CASSSRGRVKPQHF. The DNA of the CDR3 is TGCGCCAGCAGCTCCAGAGGGAGGGTCAAGCCCCAGCATTTT. The full variable domain, completed using reference TRBV5-1 and TRBJ1-5, is KAGVTQTPRYLIKTRGQQVTLSCSPISGHRSVSWYQQTPGQGLQFLFEYFSETQRNKGNFPGRFSGRQFSNSRSEMNVSTLELGDSALYLCASSSRGRVKPQHFGDGTRLSIL.

The V and J genes are TRBV11-2 and TRBJ2-5; no clear D. Germline V lookup: CDR1 SGHAT, CDR2 FQNNGV. The length of the CDR3 is 15 residues. V was trimmed by 3 bases and J by 0 bases, leaving 11 bases between them. The CDR3 spells CASSFDLANQETQYF. Written as DNA, the CDR3 is TGTGCCAGCAGCTTCGACTTAGCCAACCAAGAGACCCAGTACTTC.

This chain joins TRBV7-9 and TRBJ2-2; 8 nucleotides line up with TRBD1. CDR3 size: 16 residues. The V segment lost 5 bases and the J segment 5 bases; nucleotides outside the gene matches: 10. Germline V gives CDR1 SEHNR, CDR2 FQNEAQ (reference sequence). In nucleotides, the CDR3 is TGTGCCAGCAGCCGTGACAGGGGTGGGCTGACCGGGGAGCTGTTTTTT. This translates into CASSRDRGGLTGELFF. Based on the CDR3 plus reference TRBV7-9 and TRBJ2-2, the full variable domain is DTGVSQNPRHKITKRGQNVTFRCDPISEHNRLYWYRQTLGQGPEFLTYFQNEAQLEKSRLLSDRFSAERPKGSFSTLEIQRTEQGDSAMYLCASSRDRGGLTGELFFGEGSRLTVL.

The chain combines TRBV27 with TRBJ2-1; 7 nucleotides agree with TRBD2. Trimming cost V 10 bases and J 5 bases; bases outside gene matches: 8. The CDR3 runs to 13 residues. Germline lookup yields CDR1 MNHEY and CDR2 SMNVEV (reference sequence). Here the CDR3 DNA reads TGTGCCACCCGGGGACTACCAGACAATGAGCAGTTCTTC. Residues: CATRGLPDNEQFF.

The chain couples TRBV5-5 to TRBJ1-2; TRBD1 matches at 8 bases. The CDR3 sequence is 11 residues long. V was pared by 4 bases and J by 10 bases, with 3 bases of the junction left unmatched. Germline CDR1 is SGHKS and CDR2 is YYEKEE (reference sequence). As DNA, the CDR3 is TGTGCCAGCAGCATGGGACAGGACTACACCTTC. Its protein product is CASSMGQDYTF.

The rearrangement links TRBV5-5 to TRBJ2-5; D is undetermined. The CDR3 extends over 13 amino acids. Between the trimmed V and J ends, which lost 1 base and 10 bases, there was a span of 14 bases. Germline V gives CDR1 SGHKS, CDR2 YYEKEE (reference sequence). CDR3 nucleotides: TGTGCCAGCAGCTTGATCGCCACTGGAGACCAGTACTTC. This encodes CASSLIATGDQYF.

This chain uses TRBV5-4 with TRBJ2-2; maybe TRBD2 (6 bases). The CDR3 totals 15 residues. CDR1 and CDR2 (germline): SGHNT, YYREEE (reference sequence). V lost 5 bases to trimming and J lost 1 base, with 12 bases between them. The CDR3 region is CASSRDWENTGELFF. DNA of the CDR3: TGTGCCAGCAGTCGGGACTGGGAGAACACCGGGGAGCTGTTTTTT. The variable domain in full, completed from reference TRBV5-4 and TRBJ2-2, reads ETGVTQSPTHLIKTRGQQVTLRCSSQSGHNTVSWYQQALGQGPQFIFQYYREEENGRGNFPPRFSGLQFPNYSSELNVNALELDDSALYLCASSRDWENTGELFFGEGSRLTVL.

This clone was seen once. J is TRBJ2-7 and V is TRBV11-3, with 8 nucleotides matching TRBD1. With V trimmed by 5 bases and J by 3 bases, 9 bases remained unmatched. The CDR3 is 15 residues long. Germline values: CDR1 SGHNT, CDR2 YENEEA. The CDR3 DNA reads as TGTGCCAGCAGCCGCGGGACAGGCGGGGTCTACGAGCAGTACTTC. As protein: CASSRGTGGVYEQYF. The variable domain in full, completed from reference TRBV11-3 and TRBJ2-7, reads EAGVVQSPRYKIIEKKQPVAFWCNPISGHNTLYWYLQNLGQGPELLIRYENEEAVDDSQLPKDRFSAERLKGVDSTLKIQPAELGDSAVYLCASSRGTGGVYEQYFGPGTRLTVT.

The chain combines TRBV4-3 with TRBJ2-1, with D possibly TRBD1 on 6 matching bases. Deletions cut 3 bases from V and 2 bases from J, with 14 bases between. Germline lookup yields CDR1 LGHNA and CDR2 YSLEER. The CDR3 loop spans 16 amino acids. DNA for the CDR3: TGCGCCAGCAGCCAGCTAACAGGGACGACCTACAATGAGCAGTTCTTC. Its protein product is CASSQLTGTTYNEQFF.

This chain connects TRBV7-9 to TRBJ2-7, with D tentatively TRBD1 (5 bases). The CDR3 is made up of 14 amino acids. The germline V gene encodes CDR1 SEHNR and CDR2 FQNEAQ (reference sequence). The germline V and J ends were trimmed by 3 bases and 3 bases, with 12 bases remaining between them. CDR3 DNA sequence: TGTGCCAGCAGCTTGGGCCAGGGTAACTACGAGCAGTACTTC. Translating gives CASSLGQGNYEQYF.

This chain links TRBV4-3 with TRBJ1-2, with D maybe TRBD1 (5 bases). V lost 0 bases and J 0 bases, leaving 11 bases between the germline ends. This CDR3 comprises 16 residues. Per germline, CDR1 LGHNA and CDR2 YSLEER. CDR3: CASSQDSLGANYGYTF. The CDR3 DNA is TGCGCCAGCAGCCAAGATTCCCTAGGGGCTAACTATGGCTACACCTTC.

V gene TRBV6-6 combines with J gene TRBJ2-5; 10 bases align to TRBD2. CDR3 length: 16 amino acids. Germline lookup yields CDR1 MNHNY and CDR2 SVGAGI (reference sequence). The V segment lost 2 bases and the J segment 5 bases; nucleotides outside the gene matches: 8. The CDR3 DNA is TGTGCCAGCAGTTACGTCCCTAGCGGGGGTCGTGAGACCCAGTACTTC. As protein: CASSYVPSGGRETQYF.

The chain links TRBV19 to TRBJ1-1, with TRBD1 matching over 9 bases. The CDR3 is 17 residues long. V lost 4 bases and J lost 1; bases outside the gene matches: 10. The germline CDR1 and CDR2 sequences are LNHDA and SQIVND (reference sequence). The CDR3 is CASSRDGTGFGNTEAFF. The CDR3, as DNA: TGTGCCAGTAGTAGAGACGGGACAGGGTTTGGGAACACTGAAGCTTTCTTT. Combining the CDR3 with reference TRBV19 and TRBJ1-1 gives the whole variable domain DGGITQSPKYLFRKEGQNVTLSCEQNLNHDAMYWYRQDPGQGLRLIYYSQIVNDFQKGDIAEGYSVSREKKESFPLTVTSAQKNPTAFYLCASSRDGTGFGNTEAFFGQGTRLTVV.

This clone was seen just once. The genes are TRBV15 and TRBJ2-2; no clear D. Germline CDR1 is LNHNV and CDR2 is YYDKDF (reference sequence). V was cut by 0 bases and J by 4 bases, with 12 bases left in between. The CDR3 has 16 residues. The CDR3 bases are TGTGCCACCAGCAGAGAGGCCTATAGGAGCACCGGGGAGCTGTTTTTT. This sequence encodes CATSREAYRSTGELFF.